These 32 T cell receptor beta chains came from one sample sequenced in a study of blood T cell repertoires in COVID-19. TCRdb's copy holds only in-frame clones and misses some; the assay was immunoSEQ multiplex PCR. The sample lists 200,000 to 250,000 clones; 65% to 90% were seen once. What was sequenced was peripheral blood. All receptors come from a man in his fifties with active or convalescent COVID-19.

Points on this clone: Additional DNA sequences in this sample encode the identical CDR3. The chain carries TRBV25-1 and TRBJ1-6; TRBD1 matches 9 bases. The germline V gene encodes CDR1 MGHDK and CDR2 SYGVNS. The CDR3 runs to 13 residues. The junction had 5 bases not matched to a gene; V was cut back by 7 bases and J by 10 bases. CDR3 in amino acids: CASKGQGDSPLHF. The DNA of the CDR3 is TGTGCCAGCAAGGGACAGGGAGACTCACCCCTCCACTTT.

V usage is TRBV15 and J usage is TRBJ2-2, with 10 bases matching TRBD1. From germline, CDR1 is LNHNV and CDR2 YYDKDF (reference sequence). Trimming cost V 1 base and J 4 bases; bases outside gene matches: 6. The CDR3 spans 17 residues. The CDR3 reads CATSRVGTGDTTGELFF. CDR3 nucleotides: TGTGCCACCAGCAGAGTTGGGACAGGGGATACCACCGGGGAGCTGTTTTTT.

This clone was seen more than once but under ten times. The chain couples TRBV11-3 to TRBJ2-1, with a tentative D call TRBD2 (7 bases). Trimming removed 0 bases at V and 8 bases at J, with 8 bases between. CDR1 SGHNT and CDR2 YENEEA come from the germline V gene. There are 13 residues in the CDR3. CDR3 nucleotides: TGTGCCAGCAGCTTAGAAGGGGGGGATGAGCAGTTCTTC. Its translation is CASSLEGGDEQFF.

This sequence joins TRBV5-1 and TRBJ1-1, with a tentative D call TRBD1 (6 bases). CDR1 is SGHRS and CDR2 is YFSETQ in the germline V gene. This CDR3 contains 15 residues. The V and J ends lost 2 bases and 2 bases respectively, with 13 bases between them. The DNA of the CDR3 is TGCGCCAGCAGCTTTGGGGGGGCCTCTAACACTGAAGCTTTCTTT. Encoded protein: CASSFGGASNTEAFF. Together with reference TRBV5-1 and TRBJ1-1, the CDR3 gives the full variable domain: KAGVTQTPRYLIKTRGQQVTLSCSPISGHRSVSWYQQTPGQGLQFLFEYFSETQRNKGNFPGRFSGRQFSNSRSEMNVSTLELGDSALYLCASSFGGASNTEAFFGQGTRLTVV.

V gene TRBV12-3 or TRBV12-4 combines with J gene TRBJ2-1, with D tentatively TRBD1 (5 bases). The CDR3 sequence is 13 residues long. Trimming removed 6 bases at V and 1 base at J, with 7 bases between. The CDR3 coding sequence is TGTGCCAGCAGCGACAGATCCTACAATGAGCAGTTCTTC. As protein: CASSDRSYNEQFF.

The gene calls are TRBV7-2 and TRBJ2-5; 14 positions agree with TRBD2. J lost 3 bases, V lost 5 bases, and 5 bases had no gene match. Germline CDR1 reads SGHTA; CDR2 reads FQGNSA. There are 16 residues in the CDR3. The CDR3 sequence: CASSRGLAGGEETQYF. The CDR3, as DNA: TGTGCCAGCAGCCGCGGACTAGCGGGGGGAGAAGAGACCCAGTACTTC. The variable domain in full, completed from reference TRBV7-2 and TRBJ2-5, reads GAGVSQSPSNKVTEKGKDVELRCDPISGHTALYWYRQSLGQGLEFLIYFQGNSAPDKSGLPSDRFSAERTGGSVSTLTIQRTQQEDSAVYLCASSRGLAGGEETQYFGPGTRLLVL.

The CDR3 sequence is CASRPDGGYGYTF. CDR3 bases: TGTGCCAGCAGGCCTGACGGCGGATATGGCTACACCTTC. The chain uses TRBV6-5 and TRBJ1-2; D remains ambiguous. There are 13 residues in the CDR3. Germline V lookup: CDR1 MNHEY, CDR2 SVGAGI. V dropped 6 bases and J dropped 5 bases, with 13 bases sitting between them.

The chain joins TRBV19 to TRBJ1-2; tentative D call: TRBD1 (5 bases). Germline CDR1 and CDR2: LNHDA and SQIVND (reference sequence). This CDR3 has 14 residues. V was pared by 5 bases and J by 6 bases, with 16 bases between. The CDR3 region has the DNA TGTGCCAGTAGTTATACAGGTCTCGCCCATGGCTACACCTTC. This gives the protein CASSYTGLAHGYTF.

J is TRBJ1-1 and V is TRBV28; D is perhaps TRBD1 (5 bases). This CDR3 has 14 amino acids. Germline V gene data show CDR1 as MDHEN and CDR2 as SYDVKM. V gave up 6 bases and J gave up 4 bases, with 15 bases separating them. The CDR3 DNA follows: TGTGCCAGCAGCCCTGGAGGGACCTCCACTGAAGCTTTCTTT. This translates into CASSPGGTSTEAFF.

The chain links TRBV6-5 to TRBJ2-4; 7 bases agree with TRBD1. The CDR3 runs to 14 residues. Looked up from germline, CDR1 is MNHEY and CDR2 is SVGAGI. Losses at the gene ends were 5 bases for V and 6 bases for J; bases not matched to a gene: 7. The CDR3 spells CASSRGQTRNIQYF. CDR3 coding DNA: TGTGCCAGCAGTAGGGGACAGACTCGAAACATTCAGTACTTC.

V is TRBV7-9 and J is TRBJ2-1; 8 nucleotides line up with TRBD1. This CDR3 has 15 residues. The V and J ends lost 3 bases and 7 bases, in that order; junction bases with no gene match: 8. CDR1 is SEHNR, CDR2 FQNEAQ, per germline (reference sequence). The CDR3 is CASSLPGTGWNEQFF. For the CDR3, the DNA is TGTGCCAGCAGCTTGCCCGGGACAGGTTGGAATGAGCAGTTCTTC.

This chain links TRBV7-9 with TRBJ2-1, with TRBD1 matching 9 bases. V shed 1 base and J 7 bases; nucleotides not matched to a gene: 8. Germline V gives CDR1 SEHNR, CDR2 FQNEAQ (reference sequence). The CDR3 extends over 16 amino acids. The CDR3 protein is CASSLGDRVGTNEQFF. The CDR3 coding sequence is TGTGCCAGCAGCTTAGGGGACAGGGTAGGAACGAATGAGCAGTTCTTC.

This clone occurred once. DNA for the CDR3: TGTGCCAGCATGAGATGGTCAGATACGCAGTATTTT. This translates into CASMRWSDTQYF. This rearrangement joins TRBV6-5 to TRBJ2-3; no clear D gene. Trimming took off 7 bases at V and 4 bases at J, with 9 bases between the two ends. The CDR3 is made up of 12 amino acids. CDR1 is MNHEY and CDR2 is SVGAGI in the germline V gene.

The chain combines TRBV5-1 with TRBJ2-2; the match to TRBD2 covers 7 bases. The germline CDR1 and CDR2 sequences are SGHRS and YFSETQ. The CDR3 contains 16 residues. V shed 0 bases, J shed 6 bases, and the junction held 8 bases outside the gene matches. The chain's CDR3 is CASSLASGTYPGELFF. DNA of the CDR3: TGCGCCAGCAGCTTGGCCAGCGGGACTTATCCCGGGGAGCTGTTTTTT.

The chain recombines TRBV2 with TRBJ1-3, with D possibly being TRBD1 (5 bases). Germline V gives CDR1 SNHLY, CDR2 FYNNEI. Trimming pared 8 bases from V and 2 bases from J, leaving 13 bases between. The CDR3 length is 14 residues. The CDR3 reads CASGHGGTGNTIYF. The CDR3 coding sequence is TGTGCCAGCGGGCATGGGGGGACTGGAAACACCATATATTTT.

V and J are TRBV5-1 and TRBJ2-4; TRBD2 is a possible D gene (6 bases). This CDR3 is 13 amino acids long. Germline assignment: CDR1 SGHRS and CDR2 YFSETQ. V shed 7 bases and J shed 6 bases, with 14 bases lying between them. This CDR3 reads CASERQGGNIQYF. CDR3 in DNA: TGCGCCAGCGAGAGGCAGGGAGGAAACATTCAGTACTTC.

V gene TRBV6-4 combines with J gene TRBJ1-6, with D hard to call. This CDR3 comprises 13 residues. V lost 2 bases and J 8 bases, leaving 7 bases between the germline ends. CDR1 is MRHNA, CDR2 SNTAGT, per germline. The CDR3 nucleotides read TGTGCCAGCAGTGACGGAGATCATTCACCCCTCCACTTT. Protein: CASSDGDHSPLHF.

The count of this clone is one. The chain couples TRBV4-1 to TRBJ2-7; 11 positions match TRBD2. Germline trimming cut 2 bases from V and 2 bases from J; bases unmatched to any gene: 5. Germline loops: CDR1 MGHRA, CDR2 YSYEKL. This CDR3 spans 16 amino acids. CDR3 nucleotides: TGCGCCAGCAGCCAATTACTAGCGGGAGCCCCCTACGAGCAGTACTTC. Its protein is CASSQLLAGAPYEQYF.

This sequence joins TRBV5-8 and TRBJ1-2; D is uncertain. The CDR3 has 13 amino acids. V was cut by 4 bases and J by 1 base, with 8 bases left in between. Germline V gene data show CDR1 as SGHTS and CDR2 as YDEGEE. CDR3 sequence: CASSLRRNYGYTF. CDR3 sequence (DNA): TGTGCCAGCAGCCTCCGTCGTAACTATGGCTACACCTTC.

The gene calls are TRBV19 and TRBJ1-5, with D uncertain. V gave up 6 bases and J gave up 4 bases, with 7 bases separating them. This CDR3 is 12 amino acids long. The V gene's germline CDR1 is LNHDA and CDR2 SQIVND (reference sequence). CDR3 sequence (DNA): TGTGCCAGTAGCCCCTATAATCAGCCCCAGCATTTT. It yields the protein CASSPYNQPQHF.

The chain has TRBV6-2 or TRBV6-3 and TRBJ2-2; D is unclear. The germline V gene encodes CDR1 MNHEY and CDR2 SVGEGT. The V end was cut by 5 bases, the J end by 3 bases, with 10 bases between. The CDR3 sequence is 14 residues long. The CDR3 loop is CASSGHRDTGELFF. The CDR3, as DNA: TGTGCCAGCAGTGGGCATCGCGACACCGGGGAGCTGTTTTTT.

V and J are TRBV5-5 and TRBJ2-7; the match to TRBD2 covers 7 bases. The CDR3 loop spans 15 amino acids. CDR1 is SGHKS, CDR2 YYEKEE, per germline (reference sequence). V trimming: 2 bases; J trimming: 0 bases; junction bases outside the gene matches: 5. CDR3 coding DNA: TGTGCCAGCAGCTTTGGTGGGGGGGGCTCCTACGAGCAGTACTTC. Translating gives CASSFGGGGSYEQYF.

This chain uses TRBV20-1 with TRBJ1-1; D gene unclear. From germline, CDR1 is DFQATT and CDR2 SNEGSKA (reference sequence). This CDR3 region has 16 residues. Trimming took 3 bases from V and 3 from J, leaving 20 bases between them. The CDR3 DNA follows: TGCAGTGCTAGTTTCTGGTCGGGTTGGTACCACACTGAAGCTTTCTTT. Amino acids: CSASFWSGWYHTEAFF.

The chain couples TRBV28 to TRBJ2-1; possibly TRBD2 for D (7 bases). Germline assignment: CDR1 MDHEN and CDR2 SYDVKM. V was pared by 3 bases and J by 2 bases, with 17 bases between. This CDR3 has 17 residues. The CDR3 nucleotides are TGTGCCAGCAGTTTGTCTGGCGGGGGCAAACCCTACAATGAGCAGTTCTTC. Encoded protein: CASSLSGGGKPYNEQFF.

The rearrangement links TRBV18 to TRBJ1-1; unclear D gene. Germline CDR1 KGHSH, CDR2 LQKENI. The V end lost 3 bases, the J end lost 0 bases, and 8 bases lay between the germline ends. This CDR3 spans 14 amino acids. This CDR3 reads CASSPRDVNTEAFF. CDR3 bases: TGTGCCAGCTCACCTCGGGATGTGAACACTGAAGCTTTCTTT.

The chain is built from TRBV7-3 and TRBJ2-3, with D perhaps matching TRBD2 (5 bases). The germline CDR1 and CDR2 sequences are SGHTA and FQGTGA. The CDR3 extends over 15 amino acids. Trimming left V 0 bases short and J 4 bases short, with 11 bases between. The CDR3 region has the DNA TGTGCCAGCAGCTTAACTTCGGGTAGCGCAGATACGCAGTATTTT. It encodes CASSLTSGSADTQYF.

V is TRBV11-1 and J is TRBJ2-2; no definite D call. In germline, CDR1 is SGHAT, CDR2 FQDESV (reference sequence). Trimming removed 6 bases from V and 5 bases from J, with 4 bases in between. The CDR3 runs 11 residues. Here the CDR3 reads CASSSTGELFF. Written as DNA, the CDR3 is TGTGCCAGCAGTTCAACCGGGGAGCTGTTTTTT. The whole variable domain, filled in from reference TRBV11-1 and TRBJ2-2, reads EAEVAQSPRYKITEKSQAVAFWCDPISGHATLYWYRQILGQGPELLVQFQDESVVDDSQLPKDRFSAERLKGVDSTLKIQPAELGDSAMYLCASSSTGELFFGEGSRLTVL.

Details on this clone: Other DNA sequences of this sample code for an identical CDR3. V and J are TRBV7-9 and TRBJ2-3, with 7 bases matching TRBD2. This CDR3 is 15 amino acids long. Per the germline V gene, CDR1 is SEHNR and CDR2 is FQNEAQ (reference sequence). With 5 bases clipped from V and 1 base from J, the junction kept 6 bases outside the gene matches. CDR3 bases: TGTGCCAGCAGCCTCCTGGCGGGAGGCACAGATACGCAGTATTTT. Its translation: CASSLLAGGTDTQYF.

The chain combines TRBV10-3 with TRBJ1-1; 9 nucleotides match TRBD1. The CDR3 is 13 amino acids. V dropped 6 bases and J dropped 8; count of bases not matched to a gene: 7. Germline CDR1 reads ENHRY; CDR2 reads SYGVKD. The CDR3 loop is CAIRRDRAEEAFF. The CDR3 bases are TGTGCCATCAGACGGGACAGGGCCGAAGAAGCTTTCTTT.

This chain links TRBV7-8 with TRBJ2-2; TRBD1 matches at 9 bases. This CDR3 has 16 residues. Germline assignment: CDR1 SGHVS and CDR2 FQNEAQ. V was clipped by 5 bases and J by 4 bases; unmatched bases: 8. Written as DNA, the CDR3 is TGTGCCAGCAGCAAATGGACAGGGGCGTTCACCGGGGAGCTGTTTTTT. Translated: CASSKWTGAFTGELFF.

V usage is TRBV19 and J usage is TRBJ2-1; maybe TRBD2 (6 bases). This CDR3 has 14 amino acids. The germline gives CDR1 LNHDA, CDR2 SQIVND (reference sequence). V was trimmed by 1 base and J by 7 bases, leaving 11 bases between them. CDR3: CASSIGEGRNEQFF. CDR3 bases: TGTGCCAGTAGTATAGGTGAAGGGAGGAATGAGCAGTTCTTC.

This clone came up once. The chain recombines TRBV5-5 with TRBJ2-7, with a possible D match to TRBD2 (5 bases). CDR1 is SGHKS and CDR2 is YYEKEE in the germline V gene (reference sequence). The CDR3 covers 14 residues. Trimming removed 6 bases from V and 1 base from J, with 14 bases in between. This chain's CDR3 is CASNRGAVSYEQYV. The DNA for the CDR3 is TGTGCCAGCAACCGCGGAGCGGTTTCCTACGAGCAGTACGTC.